Here is one T cell receptor beta chain with its context. This sample was taken from a study of T cells after yellow fever vaccination. The V segment lost 3 bases and the J segment 9 bases; nucleotides outside the gene matches: 7. Germline V gene sequence: CDR1 MNHNS, CDR2 SASEGT. This CDR3 spans 15 amino acids. For TCR, cDNA came from 5'RACE template switching, which added a universal primer site and UMIs. MiXCR, run by TCRdb on the 5' RACE reads, gives a single entry per CDR3 protein. The data contain 340,000 or so distinct CDR3 sequences, around 13% of them singletons. The chain joins TRBV6-1 to TRBJ2-1; 11 nucleotides agree with TRBD2. The material was CD4+ T cells sorted from PBMCs, obtained 15 days after the yellow fever booster vaccination. The receptor comes from a man younger than 30 who received the YFV17D yellow fever vaccine. DNA of the CDR3: TGTGCCAGCAGTGAGATTAGCGGGGGGGCGGCTGAGCAGTTCTTC. Amino acids: CASSEISGGAAEQFF.